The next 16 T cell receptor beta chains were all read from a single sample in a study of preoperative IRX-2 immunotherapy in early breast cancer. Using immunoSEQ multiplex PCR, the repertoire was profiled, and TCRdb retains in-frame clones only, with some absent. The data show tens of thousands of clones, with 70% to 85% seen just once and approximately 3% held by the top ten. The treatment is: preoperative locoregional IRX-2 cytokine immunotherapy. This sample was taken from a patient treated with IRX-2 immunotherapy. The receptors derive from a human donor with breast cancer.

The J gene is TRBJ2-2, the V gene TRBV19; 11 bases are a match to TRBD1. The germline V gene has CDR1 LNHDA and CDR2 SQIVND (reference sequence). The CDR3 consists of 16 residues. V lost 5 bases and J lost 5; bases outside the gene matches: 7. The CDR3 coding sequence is TGTGCCAGTAGTCCCAGGGACAGGGGGGGAACCGGGGAGCTGTTTTTT. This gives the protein CASSPRDRGGTGELFF.

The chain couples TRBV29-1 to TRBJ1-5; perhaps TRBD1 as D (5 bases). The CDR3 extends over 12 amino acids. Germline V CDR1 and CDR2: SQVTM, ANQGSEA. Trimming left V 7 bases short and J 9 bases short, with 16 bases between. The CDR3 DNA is TGCAGCGCCTTCATAGGGGCCGGGCCCCAGCATTTT. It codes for CSAFIGAGPQHF.

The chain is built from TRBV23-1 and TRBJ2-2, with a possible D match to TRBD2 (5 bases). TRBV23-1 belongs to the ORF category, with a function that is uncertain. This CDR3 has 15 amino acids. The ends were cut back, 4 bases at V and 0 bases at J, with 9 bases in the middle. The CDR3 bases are TGCGCCAGCAGTCGGGAGACTACGAACACCGGGGAGCTGTTTTTT. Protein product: CASSRETTNTGELFF.

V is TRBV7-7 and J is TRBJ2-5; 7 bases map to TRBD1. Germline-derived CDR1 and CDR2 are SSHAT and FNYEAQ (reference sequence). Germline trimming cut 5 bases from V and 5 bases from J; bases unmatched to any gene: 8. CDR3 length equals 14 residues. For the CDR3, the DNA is TGTGCCAGCAGCGTACAGGGGTTTGTGGAGACCCAGTACTTC. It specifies CASSVQGFVETQYF.

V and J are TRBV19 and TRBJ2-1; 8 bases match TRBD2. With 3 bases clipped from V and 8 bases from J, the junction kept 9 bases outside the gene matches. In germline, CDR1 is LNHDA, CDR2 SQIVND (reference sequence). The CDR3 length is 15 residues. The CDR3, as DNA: TGTGCCAGTAGTATTGGTCTAGCGGGTGCTGATGAGCAGTTCTTC. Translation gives CASSIGLAGADEQFF.

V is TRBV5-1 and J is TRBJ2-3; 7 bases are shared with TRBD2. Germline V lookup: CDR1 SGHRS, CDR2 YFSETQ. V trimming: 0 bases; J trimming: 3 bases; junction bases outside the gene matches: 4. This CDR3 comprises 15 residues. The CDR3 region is CASSLAGGGTDTQYF. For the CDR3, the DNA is TGCGCCAGCAGCTTGGCCGGCGGGGGAACAGATACGCAGTATTTT.

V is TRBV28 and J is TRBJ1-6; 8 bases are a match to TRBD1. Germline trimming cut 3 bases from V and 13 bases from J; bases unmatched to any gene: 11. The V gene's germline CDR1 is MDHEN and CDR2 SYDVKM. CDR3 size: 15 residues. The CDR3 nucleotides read TGTGCCAGCAGTTTCGCCCCGGGACAGGCCAACCCCCTCCACTTT. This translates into CASSFAPGQANPLHF.

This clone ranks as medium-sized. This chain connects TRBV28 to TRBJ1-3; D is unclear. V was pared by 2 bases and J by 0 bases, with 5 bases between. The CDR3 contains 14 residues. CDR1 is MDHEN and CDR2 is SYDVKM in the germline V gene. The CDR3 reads CASSLQYSGNTIYF. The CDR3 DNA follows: TGTGCCAGCAGTTTACAGTACTCTGGAAACACCATATATTTT.

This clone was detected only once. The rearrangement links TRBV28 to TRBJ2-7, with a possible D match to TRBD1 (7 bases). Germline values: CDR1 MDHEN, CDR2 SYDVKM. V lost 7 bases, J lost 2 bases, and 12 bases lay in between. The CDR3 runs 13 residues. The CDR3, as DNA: TGTGCCAGCATGGAGGGGGCAACCTACGAGCAGTACTTC. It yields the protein CASMEGATYEQYF.

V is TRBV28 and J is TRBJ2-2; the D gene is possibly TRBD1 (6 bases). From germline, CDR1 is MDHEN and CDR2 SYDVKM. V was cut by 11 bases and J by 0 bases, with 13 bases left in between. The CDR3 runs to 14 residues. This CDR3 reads CAVPGAANTGELFF. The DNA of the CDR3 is TGTGCCGTACCAGGGGCAGCGAACACCGGGGAGCTGTTTTTT.

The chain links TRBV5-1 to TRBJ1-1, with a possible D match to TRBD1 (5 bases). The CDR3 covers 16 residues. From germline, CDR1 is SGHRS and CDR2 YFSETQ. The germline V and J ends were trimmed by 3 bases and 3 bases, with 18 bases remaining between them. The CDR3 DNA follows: TGCGCCAGCAGCTGGGGGGAGGGCGCAAGGGACACTGAAGCTTTCTTT. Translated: CASSWGEGARDTEAFF. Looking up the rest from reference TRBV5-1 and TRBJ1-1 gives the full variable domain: KAGVTQTPRYLIKTRGQQVTLSCSPISGHRSVSWYQQTPGQGLQFLFEYFSETQRNKGNFPGRFSGRQFSNSRSEMNVSTLELGDSALYLCASSWGEGARDTEAFFGQGTRLTVV.

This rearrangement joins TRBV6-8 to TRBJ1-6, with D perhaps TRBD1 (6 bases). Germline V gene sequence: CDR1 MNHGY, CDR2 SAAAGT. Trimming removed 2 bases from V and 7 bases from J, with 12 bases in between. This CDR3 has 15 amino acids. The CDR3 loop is CASSYGQGLNSPLHF. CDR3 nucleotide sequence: TGTGCCAGCAGTTACGGCCAGGGGCTAAATTCACCCCTCCACTTT.

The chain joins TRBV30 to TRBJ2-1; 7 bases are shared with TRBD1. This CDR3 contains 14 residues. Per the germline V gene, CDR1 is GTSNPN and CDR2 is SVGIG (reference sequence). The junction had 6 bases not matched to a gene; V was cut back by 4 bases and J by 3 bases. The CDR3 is CAWTGDSYYNEQFF. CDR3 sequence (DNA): TGTGCCTGGACAGGGGACAGTTACTACAATGAGCAGTTCTTC. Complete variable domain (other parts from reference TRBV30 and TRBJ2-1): SQTIHQWPATLVQPVGSPLSLECTVEGTSNPNLYWYRQAAGRGLQLLFYSVGIGQISSEVPQNLSASRPQDRQFILSSKKLLLSDSGFYLCAWTGDSYYNEQFFGPGTRLTVL.

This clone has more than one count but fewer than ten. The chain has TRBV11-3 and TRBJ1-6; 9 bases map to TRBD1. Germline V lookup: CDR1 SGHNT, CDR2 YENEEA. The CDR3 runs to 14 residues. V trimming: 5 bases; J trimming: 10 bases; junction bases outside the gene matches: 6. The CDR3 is CASSLGQGSSPLHF. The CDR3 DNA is TGTGCCAGCAGCCTCGGACAGGGGAGCTCACCCCTCCACTTT.

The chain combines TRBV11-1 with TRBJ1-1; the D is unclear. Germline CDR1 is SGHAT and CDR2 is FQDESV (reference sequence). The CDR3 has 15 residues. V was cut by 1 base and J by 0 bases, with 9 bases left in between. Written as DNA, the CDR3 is TGTGCCAGCAGCTTAGAAGGGAGACTGAACACTGAAGCTTTCTTT. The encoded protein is CASSLEGRLNTEAFF.

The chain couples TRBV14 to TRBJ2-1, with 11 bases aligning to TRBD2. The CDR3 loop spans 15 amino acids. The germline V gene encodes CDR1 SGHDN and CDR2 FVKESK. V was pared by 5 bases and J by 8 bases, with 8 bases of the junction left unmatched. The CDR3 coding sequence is TGTGCCAGCAGCTCTGTAGCGGGAGGGCCGTATGAGCAGTTCTTC. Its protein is CASSSVAGGPYEQFF.